This T cell receptor beta chain derives from a study of neoadjuvant nivolumab and ipilimumab in lung cancer. Findings of the study overall: Resected-tumor TCR richness correlated positively with pretherapy blood richness. From pretherapy to surgery, tumor richness and clonality rose with dual therapy.

Libraries were prepared by immunoSEQ multiplex PCR; TCRdb keeps only in-frame clonotypes and omits some of them. This repertoire shows fewer than 40,000 clones, roughly 87% found once; its top ten account for 3.3%. Comment on this clone: Its antigen is currently unknown.

This CDR3 has 14 amino acids. The germline V gene encodes CDR1 SGHTA and CDR2 FQGNSA. The V end lost 5 bases, the J end lost 2 bases, and 13 bases lay between the germline ends. The TCR sequence derives from an adult with non-small cell lung cancer. This specimen consisted of peripheral blood, obtained before neoadjuvant nivolumab, alone or with ipilimumab. The chain recombines TRBV7-2 with TRBJ2-7; perhaps D is TRBD1 or TRBD2 (6 bases each). The CDR3 DNA is TGTGCCAGCAGCACAAAGGGGGGCCCCTACGAGCAGTACTTC. Amino acid sequence: CASSTKGGPYEQYF.